This T cell receptor beta chain was captured in a study of CD8+CD57+ T cells in acquired aplastic anemia (dated by TCRdb to the late 2010s). Study-wide context: Extracted DNA from sorted CD4+ and CD8+ cells averaged around 3.2 ug, ranging from about 0.17 to 30 ug. A CD8+CD57+ expansion meant a frequency higher than the mean frequency seen in healthy subjects.

Genomic DNA served as template for TCR beta VDJ combination and CDR3 sequence profiling. An Illumina HiSeq 2000 was used for TCR repertoire sequencing. In the source study's methods: Repertoire assessment relied on Simpson's diversity index, CDR3 size and DJ length profiles, and TRBV/TRBJ rearrangement plots. The immunodominant clone was defined as the most abundant DNA sequence in deep sequencing data. CDR3 amino acid sequences were screened for sharing across subjects and compared with published repertoires and the VDJdb database. TCRdb passed the public sequencing reads through fastp at Q25 and MiXCR, retaining productive beta sequences. All rows with the same CDR3 protein become a single entry with the most common DNA and genes. TCRdb, not the authors, supplied the V and J calls. The sample data list 200,000 to 300,000 distinct CDR3 sequences, and 82% of these were observed just once. 40% to 55% of the sample goes to the ten largest clones.

The paper as a whole reports these results and caveats: CD8+ Simpson's diversity did not differ significantly between patients and healthy controls (P=0.060). Fewer than 30 CD8+ CDR3 sequences were found in both patients and controls but appeared to be highly expressed in patients and within the immunodominant clones of the patients.

Worth noting for this clonotype: Its target antigen remains unknown. Within one base of it there is no much larger clone, and no base qualities were kept.

The CDR3 starts with the cysteine, ends with the phenylalanine, and has 13 residues. Solely the CDR3 DNA is kept, with 39 bases framed from the first base. The junction carries 15 bases between V and J, which are trimmed by 6 bases and 6 bases respectively. Flow cytometry had shown CD8+CD57+ cell expansion in the patients selected for sequencing. Every patient had a diagnosis of severe acquired aplastic anemia based on International Study of Aplastic Anemia and Agranulocytosis and Camitta criteria. No patient had received any therapy when blood was sampled. The study deep-sequenced TCR repertoires of sorted CD4+ and CD8+ blood T cells from severe aplastic anemia patients and healthy subjects. Patients were enrolled under clinicaltrials.gov protocols 00001620, 01623167, 00001397, 00071045, 00081523 and 00961064 in the USA. Ficoll-Paque density gradient centrifugation was used to isolate peripheral blood mononuclear cells. Before DNA extraction, CD4+ and CD8+ T cells were sorted with FACS or magnetic beads.

Source material: sorted CD4+, CD8+, or CD8+CD57+ T cells (not recorded which) from PBMCs. The source is a human donor with aplastic anemia. Here the chain combines TRBV12-3 or TRBV12-4 and TRBJ2-7, and the D gene may be TRBD1, 5 bases matching. The CDR3 region reads CASRFTDIIEQYF. The nucleotide sequence reads TGTGCCAGCAGATTTACGGACATTATCGAGCAGTACTTC.